This TCR beta chain stems from a study of immune characterization of retroperitoneal liposarcoma. Germline V gene lookup returns CDR1 MNHGY and CDR2 SAAAGT. J was trimmed by 10 bases and V by 5 bases; bases with no gene match: 6. CDR3 length: 15 residues. Via MiXCR, TCRdb re-called the PCR reads, giving one row per CDR3 protein. The sample shows under 2,500 distinct CDR3 sequences, 40% to 55% of them seen only once. The gene calls are TRBV6-8 and TRBJ1-6; 12 nucleotides agree with TRBD1. Sequencing was done on a sample of tumor tissue. The TCR sequence derives from a female donor with retroperitoneal liposarcoma. The CDR3 nucleotides read TGTGCCAGCAGTGTCGGGACAGGGGGCAGGTCACCCCTCCACTTT. Translated: CASSVGTGGRSPLHF.